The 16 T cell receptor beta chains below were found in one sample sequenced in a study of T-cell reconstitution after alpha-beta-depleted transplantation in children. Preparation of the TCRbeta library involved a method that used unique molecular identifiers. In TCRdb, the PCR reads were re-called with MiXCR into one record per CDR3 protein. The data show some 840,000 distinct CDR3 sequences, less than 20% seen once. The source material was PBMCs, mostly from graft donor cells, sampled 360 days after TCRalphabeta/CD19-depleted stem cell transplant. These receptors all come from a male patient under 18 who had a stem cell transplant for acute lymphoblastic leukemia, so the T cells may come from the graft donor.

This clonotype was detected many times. This CDR3 is CASSQGDGGRGDTQYF. CDR3 nucleotides: TGCGCCAGCAGCCAAGGGGACGGCGGGCGCGGAGATACGCAGTATTTT. This sequence joins TRBV4-1 and TRBJ2-3, with D perhaps assigned TRBD1 or TRBD2 (5 bases each). The germline V gene has CDR1 MGHRA and CDR2 YSYEKL. The CDR3 covers 16 residues. Trimming stripped 1 base from V and 5 bases from J, with 16 bases between.

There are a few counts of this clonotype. CDR3 bases: TGCGCCAGCAGCACTCGGGAGGGTATTAGAGAAAAACTGTTTTTT. It codes for CASSTREGIREKLFF. The chain uses TRBV5-1 and TRBJ1-4, with D unresolved. Germline V gives CDR1 SGHRS, CDR2 YFSETQ. The CDR3 has 15 residues. Trimming left V 4 bases short and J 8 bases short, with 18 bases between.

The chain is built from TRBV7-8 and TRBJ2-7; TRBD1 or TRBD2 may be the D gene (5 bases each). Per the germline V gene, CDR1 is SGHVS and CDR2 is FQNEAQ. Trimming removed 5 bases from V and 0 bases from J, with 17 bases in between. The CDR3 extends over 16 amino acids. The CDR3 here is CASSTSGTDSSYEQYF. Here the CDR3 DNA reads TGTGCCAGCAGCACCTCCGGGACCGACAGCTCCTACGAGCAGTACTTC.

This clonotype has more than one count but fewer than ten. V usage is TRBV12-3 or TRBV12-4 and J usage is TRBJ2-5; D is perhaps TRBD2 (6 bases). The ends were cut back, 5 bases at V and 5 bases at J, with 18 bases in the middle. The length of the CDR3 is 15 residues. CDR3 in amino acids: CASSRLDYNHETQYF. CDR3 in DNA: TGTGCCAGCAGTCGCCTGGACTATAATCATGAGACCCAGTACTTC.

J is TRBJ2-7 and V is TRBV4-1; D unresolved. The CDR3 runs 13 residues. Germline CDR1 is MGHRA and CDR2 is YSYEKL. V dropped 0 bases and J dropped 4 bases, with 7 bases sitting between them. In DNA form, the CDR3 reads TGCGCCAGCAGCCAAGAGCTTTGGTACGAGCAGTACTTC. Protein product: CASSQELWYEQYF.

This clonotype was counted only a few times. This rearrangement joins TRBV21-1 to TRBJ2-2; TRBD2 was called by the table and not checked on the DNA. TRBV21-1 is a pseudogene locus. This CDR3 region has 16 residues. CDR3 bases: TGTGCCAGCAGGGGGGAGGCGGGAGGTGAAAGCGGGGAGCTGTTTTTT. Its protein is CASRGEAGGESGELFF.

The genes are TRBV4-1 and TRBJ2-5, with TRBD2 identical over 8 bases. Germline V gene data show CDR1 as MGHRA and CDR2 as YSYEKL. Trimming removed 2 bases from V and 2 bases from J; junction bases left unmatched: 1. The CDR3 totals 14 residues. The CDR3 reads CASSQQRGQETQYF. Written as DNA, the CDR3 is TGCGCCAGCAGCCAACAGCGGGGGCAAGAGACCCAGTACTTC.

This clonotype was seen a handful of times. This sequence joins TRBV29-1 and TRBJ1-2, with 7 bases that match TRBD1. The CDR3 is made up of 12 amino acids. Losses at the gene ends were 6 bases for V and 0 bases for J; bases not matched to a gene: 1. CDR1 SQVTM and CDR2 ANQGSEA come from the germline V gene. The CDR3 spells CSVGTANYGYTF. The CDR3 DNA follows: TGCAGCGTCGGGACAGCTAACTATGGCTACACCTTC.

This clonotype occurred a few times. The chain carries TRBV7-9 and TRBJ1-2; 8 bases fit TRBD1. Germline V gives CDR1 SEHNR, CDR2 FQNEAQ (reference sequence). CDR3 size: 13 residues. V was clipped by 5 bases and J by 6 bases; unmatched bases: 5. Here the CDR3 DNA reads TGTGCCAGCAGCCGGACAGGGTCGAATGGCTACACCTTC. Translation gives CASSRTGSNGYTF. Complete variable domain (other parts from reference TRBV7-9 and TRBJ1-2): DTGVSQNPRHKITKRGQNVTFRCDPISEHNRLYWYRQTLGQGPEFLTYFQNEAQLEKSRLLSDRFSAERPKGSFSTLEIQRTEQGDSAMYLCASSRTGSNGYTFGSGTRLTVV.

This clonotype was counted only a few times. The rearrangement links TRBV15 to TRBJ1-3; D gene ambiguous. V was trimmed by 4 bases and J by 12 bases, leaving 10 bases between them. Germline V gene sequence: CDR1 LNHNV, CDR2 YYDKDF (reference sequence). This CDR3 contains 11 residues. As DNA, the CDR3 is TGTGCCACCAGCAACGGCCTGAGCATATATTTT. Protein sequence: CATSNGLSIYF.

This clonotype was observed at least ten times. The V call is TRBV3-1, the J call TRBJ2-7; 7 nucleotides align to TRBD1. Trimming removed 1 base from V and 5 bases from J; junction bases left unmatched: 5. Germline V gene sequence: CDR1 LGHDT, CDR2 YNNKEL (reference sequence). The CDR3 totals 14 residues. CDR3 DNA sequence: TGTGCCAGCAGCCAAGGCCTAGGGACAGACGAGCAGTACTTC. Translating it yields CASSQGLGTDEQYF.

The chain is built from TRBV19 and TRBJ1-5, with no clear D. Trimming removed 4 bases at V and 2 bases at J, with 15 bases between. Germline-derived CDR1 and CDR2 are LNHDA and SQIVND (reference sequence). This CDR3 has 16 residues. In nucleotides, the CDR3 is TGTGCCAGTAGTAACCCCCGGAGGGAGGGCAATCAGCCCCAGCATTTT. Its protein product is CASSNPRREGNQPQHF.

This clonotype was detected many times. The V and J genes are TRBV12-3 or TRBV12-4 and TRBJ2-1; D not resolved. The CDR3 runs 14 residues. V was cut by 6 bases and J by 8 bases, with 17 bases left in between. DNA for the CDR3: TGTGCCAGCAGCCGCACCCCTGGTAGAGATGAGCAGTTCTTC. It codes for CASSRTPGRDEQFF.

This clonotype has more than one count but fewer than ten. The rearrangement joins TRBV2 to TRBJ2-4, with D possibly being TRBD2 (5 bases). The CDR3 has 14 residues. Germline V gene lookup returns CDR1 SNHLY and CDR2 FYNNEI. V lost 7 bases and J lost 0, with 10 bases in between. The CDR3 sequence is CASKTTLAKNIQYF. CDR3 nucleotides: TGTGCCAGCAAGACTACCTTAGCCAAAAACATTCAGTACTTC.

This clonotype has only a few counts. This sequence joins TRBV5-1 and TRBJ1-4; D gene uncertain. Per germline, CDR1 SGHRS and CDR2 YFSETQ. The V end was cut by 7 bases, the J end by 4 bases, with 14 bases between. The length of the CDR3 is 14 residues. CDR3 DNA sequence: TGCGCCAGCGGACCGGGATATATTAATGAAAAACTGTTTTTT. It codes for CASGPGYINEKLFF.

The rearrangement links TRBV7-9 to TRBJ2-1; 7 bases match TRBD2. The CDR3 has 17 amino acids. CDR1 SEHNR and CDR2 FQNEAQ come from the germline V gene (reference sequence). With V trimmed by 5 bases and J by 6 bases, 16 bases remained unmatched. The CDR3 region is CASSPPRVASGTNEQFF. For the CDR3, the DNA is TGTGCCAGCAGCCCTCCCAGGGTGGCTAGCGGAACCAATGAGCAGTTCTTC.